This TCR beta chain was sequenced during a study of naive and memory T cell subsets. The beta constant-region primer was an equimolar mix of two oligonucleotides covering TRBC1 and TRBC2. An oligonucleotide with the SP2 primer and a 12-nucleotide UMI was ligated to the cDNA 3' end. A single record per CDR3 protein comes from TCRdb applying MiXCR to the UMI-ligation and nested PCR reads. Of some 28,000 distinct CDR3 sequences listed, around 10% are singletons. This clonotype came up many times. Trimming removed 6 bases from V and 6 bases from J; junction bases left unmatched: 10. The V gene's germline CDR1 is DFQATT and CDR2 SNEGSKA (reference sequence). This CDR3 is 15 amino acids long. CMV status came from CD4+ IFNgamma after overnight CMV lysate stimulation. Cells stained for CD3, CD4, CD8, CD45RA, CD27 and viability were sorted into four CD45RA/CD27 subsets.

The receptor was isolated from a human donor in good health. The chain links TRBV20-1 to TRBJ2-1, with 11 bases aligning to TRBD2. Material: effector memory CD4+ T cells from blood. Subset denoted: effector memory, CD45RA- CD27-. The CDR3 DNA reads TGCAGTGCGTCGCAACTAGCGGGAGTCCGCAATGAGCAGTTCTTC. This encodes CSASQLAGVRNEQFF.